The 2 T cell receptor beta chains below come from one sample, sequenced in a study of molecular identifiers for immune sequencing clone quantification. TCRdb used MiXCR to reprocess the PCR reads, holding one entry per CDR3 protein. In the table there are under 600,000 distinct CDR3 sequences, approximately 25% of which are singletons. Sequencing input: naive CD8+ T cells from blood, with Jurkat cell RNA spiked in. Noted subset: FACS-sorted CD8+CD4-CCR7+CD45RA+ naive T cells. These receptors were taken from a human donor in good health. Some libraries in this study had Jurkat cell RNA spiked in.

As regards this clonotype: The junction does not match germline at one end; this may be a read error. The chain has TRBV5-1 and TRBJ2-3; D is perhaps TRBD1 or TRBD2 (5 bases each). Germline V gives CDR1 SGHRS, CDR2 YFSETQ. The CDR3 is 17 amino acids. The chain's CDR3 is CASSTATGRLCTDTQYF. The CDR3 DNA follows: TGCGCCAGCAGCACAGCCACGGGACGGCTGTGCACAGATACACAGTATTTT.

For this clonotype: This sequence may be a read error, since a much larger clone differs from it by one base. The CDR3 end shows no conserved phenylalanine or tryptophan, and so a read error is likely. This chain connects TRBV7-9 to TRBJ1-1, with D perhaps TRBD1 (6 bases). Germline CDR1 and CDR2: SEHNR and FQNEAQ (reference sequence). Trimming took off 4 bases at V and 6 bases at J, with 15 bases between the two ends. This CDR3 has 14 amino acids. CDR3 residues: CASSYLVQGAEAFL. CDR3 DNA sequence: TGTGCCAGCAGCTACCTAGTACAGGGCGCTGAAGCTTTCCTT.